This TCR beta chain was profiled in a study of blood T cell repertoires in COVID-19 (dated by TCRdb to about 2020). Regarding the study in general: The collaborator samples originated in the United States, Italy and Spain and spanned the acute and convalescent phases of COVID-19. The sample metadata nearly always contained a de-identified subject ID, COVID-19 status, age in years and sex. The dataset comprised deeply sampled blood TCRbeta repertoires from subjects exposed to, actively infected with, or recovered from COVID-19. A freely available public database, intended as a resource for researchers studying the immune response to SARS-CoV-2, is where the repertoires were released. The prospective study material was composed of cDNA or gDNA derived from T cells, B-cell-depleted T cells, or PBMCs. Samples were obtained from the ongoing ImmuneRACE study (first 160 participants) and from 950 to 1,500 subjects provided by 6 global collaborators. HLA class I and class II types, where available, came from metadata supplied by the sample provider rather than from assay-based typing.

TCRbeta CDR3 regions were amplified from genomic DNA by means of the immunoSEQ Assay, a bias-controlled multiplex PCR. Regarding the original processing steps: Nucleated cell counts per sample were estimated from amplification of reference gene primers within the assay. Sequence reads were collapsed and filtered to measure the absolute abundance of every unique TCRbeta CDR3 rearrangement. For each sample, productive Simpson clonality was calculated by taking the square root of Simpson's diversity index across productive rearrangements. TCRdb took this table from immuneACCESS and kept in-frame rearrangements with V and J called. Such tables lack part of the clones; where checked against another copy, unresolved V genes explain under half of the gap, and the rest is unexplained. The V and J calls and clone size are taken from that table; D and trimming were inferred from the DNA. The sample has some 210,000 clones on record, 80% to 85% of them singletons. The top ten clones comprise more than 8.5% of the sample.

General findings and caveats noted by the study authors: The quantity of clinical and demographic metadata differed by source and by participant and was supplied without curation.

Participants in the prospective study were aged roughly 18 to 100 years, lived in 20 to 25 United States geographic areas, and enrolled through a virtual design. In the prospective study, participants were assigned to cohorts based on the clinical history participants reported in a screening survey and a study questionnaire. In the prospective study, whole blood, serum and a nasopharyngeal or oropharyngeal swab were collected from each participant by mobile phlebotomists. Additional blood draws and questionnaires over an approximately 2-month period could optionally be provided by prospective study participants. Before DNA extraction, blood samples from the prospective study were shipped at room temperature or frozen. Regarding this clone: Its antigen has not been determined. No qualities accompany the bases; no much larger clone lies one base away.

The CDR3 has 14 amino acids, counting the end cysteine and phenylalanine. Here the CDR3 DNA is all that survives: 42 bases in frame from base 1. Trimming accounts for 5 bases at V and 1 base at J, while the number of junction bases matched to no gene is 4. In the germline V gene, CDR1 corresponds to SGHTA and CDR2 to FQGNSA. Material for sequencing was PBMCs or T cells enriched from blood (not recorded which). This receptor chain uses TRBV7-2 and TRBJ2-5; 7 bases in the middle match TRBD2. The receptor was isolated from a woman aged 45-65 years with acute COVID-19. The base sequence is TGTGCCAGCAGCCGTGGGACTACCCAAGAGACCCAGTACTTC. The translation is CASSRGTTQETQYF.